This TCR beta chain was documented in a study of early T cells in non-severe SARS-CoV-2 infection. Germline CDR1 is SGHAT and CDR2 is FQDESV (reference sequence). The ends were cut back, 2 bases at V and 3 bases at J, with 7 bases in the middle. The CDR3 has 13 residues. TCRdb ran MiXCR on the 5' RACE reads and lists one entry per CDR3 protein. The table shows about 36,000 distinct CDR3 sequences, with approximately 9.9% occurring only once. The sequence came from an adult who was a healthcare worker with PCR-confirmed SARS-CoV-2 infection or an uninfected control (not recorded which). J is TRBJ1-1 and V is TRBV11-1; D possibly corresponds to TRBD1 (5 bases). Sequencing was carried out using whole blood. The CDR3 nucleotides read TGTGCCAGCAGCTTACGAGGGGACACTGAAGCTTTCTTT. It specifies CASSLRGDTEAFF.